One T cell receptor beta chain is described in this entry. Its antigen is currently unknown. The data were obtained in a study of CD8+CD57+ T cells in acquired aplastic anemia. Genomic DNA, the template, was used for profiling of the TCR beta VDJ and CDR3. One entry per CDR3 protein results from TCRdb running MiXCR on the reads. The sample lists roughly 260,000 distinct CDR3 sequences; roughly half were seen once. Study-wide results and limits: The study identified around 28 CD8+ CDR3 sequences shared by patients and controls. Simpson's diversity of CD8+ cells was not significantly different in patients compared with controls.

Germline V gene sequence: CDR1 LNHNV, CDR2 YYDKDF (reference sequence). Trimming pared 1 base from V and 2 bases from J, leaving 18 bases between. CDR3 size: 17 residues. For sequencing, patients were chosen who had shown expansion of CD8+CD57+ cells by flow cytometry. All participating patients were living with severe acquired aplastic anemia. No patient had been given any therapy when blood was sampled. This rearrangement joins TRBV15 to TRBJ2-7, with D unresolved. The TCR sequence derives from a human donor with aplastic anemia. The sequenced material came from sorted CD4+, CD8+, or CD8+CD57+ T cells (not recorded which) from PBMCs. The CDR3 DNA is TGTGCCACCAGCAGAGGCCAACCGGGTCCCGGAGCCTACGAGCAGTACTTC. It yields the protein CATSRGQPGPGAYEQYF.